These T cell receptor beta chains were read from a single sample in a study of blood T cell repertoires in COVID-19. Only in-frame clones appear in the TCRdb table, and some are missing; sequencing was by immunoSEQ multiplex PCR. This repertoire shows 91,000 or so clones, roughly 84% found once; its top ten account for roughly 13%. Sequencing was done on a sample of peripheral blood. The source of these receptors is a woman aged 55-69 years in a cohort sampled during active or convalescent COVID-19. CDR3s include the opening cysteine and the closing phenylalanine or tryptophan. Fields, in order: D gene, J gene, V gene, CDR3 length, clone size, CDR3 DNA, CDR3 protein. The D gene is left open where the match is weak. A clone size is listed for some rows: how often the clone was seen (once, few, many), or a class if it is expanded.

-,TRBJ1-5,TRBV5-5,17,few,TGTGCCAGCAGCGCCCTGGCGGCAGACGTTAGCAATCAGCCCCAGCATTTT,CASSALAADVSNQPQHF
TRBD1,TRBJ2-7,TRBV5-4,14,few,TGTGCCAGCAGCCCGACAGGGGGCGACTACGAGCAGTACTTC,CASSPTGGDYEQYF
-,TRBJ1-2,TRBV5-1,13,-,TGCGCCAGCAGCCCGACAGGATCGGGAGGCTACACCTTC,CASSPTGSGGYTF
-,TRBJ1-2,TRBV20-1,11,-,TGCAGTAGAAAATTACTCAGGGGCTACACCTTC,CSRKLLRGYTF
TRBD1,TRBJ1-3,TRBV7-9,16,-,TGTGCCAGCAGCCGAACGCAGGGGGCCCCTGGAAACACCATATATTTT,CASSRTQGAPGNTIYF
-,TRBJ2-7,TRBV11-2,13,-,TGTGCCAGCAGCCCCGCGCGGGGCTACGAGCAGTACTTC,CASSPARGYEQYF
-,TRBJ2-6,TRBV7-9,19,-,TGTGCCAGCAGCTCGGACCTGGGGAGAGAGGGCTCTGGGGCCAACGTCCTGACTTTC,CASSSDLGREGSGANVLTF
TRBD1,TRBJ1-6,TRBV16,15,-,TGTGCCAGCAGCCCCGTGTCAGGGGGCTTGTCACCCCTCCACTTT,CASSPVSGGLSPLHF
-,TRBJ1-2,TRBV6-6,13,-,TGTGCCAGCAGTATACCCGGGGGGGACGGCTACACCTTC,CASSIPGGDGYTF
-,TRBJ1-2,TRBV30,13,once,TGTGCCTGGAGTGTATCGGGAAACTATGGCTACACCTTC,CAWSVSGNYGYTF
-,TRBJ2-5,TRBV18,14,-,TGTGCCAGCTCACCGGGACTTCGTCAAGAGACCCAGTACTTC,CASSPGLRQETQYF
-,TRBJ2-1,TRBV4-1,15,-,TGCGCCAGCAGCCAAGGAGCGGCCTCCTACAATGAGCAGTTCTTC,CASSQGAASYNEQFF
-,TRBJ1-4,TRBV18,16,-,TGTGCCAGCTCACCACAACAGGCCTCGGGCGAGGAAAAACTGTTTTTT,CASSPQQASGEEKLFF
-,TRBJ2-2,TRBV2,15,-,TGTGCCAGCAGTGACTCAGAGCAGCGGACCGGGGAGCTGTTTTTT,CASSDSEQRTGELFF
TRBD2,TRBJ2-5,TRBV7-3,15,once,TGTGCCAGCAGCCGGACTAGCGGGAAACTGGAGACCCAGTACTTC,CASSRTSGKLETQYF
-,TRBJ2-7,TRBV5-4,11,-,TGTGCCAGCAGCCAGGGGTACGAGCAGTACTTC,CASSQGYEQYF
-,TRBJ1-5,TRBV2,15,-,TGTGCCAGCACCTCTCAGGGTCTTCTCAATCAGCCCCAGCATTTT,CASTSQGLLNQPQHF
-,TRBJ2-7,TRBV28,15,-,TGTGCCAGCAGCCTAGGCGGGAAGAGAAGCTACGAGCAGTACTTC,CASSLGGKRSYEQYF
-,TRBJ2-3,TRBV2,15,-,TGTGCCAGCAGTGAAGGTCGACTTGGCACAGATACGCAGTATTTT,CASSEGRLGTDTQYF
-,TRBJ2-2,TRBV5-4,14,-,TGTGCCAGCAGCTTGGACAGATACACCGGGGAGCTGTTTTTT,CASSLDRYTGELFF
-,TRBJ1-6,TRBV27,15,-,TGTGCCAGCAGTTCCGGACAGTTATATAATTCACCCCTCCACTTT,CASSSGQLYNSPLHF
TRBD2,TRBJ2-7,TRBV6-1,14,-,TGTGCCAGCAGTGAGCGCGGGAGGACCTACGAGCAGTACTTC,CASSERGRTYEQYF
-,TRBJ1-2,TRBV19,14,-,TGTGCCAGTAGTACTGCGGGAAGCAACTATGGCTACACCTTC,CASSTAGSNYGYTF
-,TRBJ1-1,TRBV18,16,-,TGTGCCAGCTCACCTTCCGAGGGCGGGGGAGACACTGAAGCTTTCTTT,CASSPSEGGGDTEAFF
TRBD2,TRBJ2-1,TRBV9,17,-,TGTGCCAGCAGCGCGGGACTAGCGGGAGGGCCGTTTGGTGAGCAGTTCTTC,CASSAGLAGGPFGEQFF
TRBD1,TRBJ1-6,TRBV7-6,16,-,TGTGCCAGCAGCTTAGCGGGACAGGGGAATAATTCACCCCTCCACTTT,CASSLAGQGNNSPLHF
TRBD2,TRBJ2-4,TRBV4-1,13,once,TGCGCCAGCAGCCTCCCGGGGGGAAACATTCAGTACTTC,CASSLPGGNIQYF
TRBD1,TRBJ2-3,TRBV27,16,-,TGTGCCAGCAGTCCTTCACCACAGGGGTTCATGGATACGCAGTATTTT,CASSPSPQGFMDTQYF
TRBD1,TRBJ1-1,TRBV5-1,14,-,TGCGCCAGCAGCCATGGACAGGGGAACACTGAAGCTTTCTTT,CASSHGQGNTEAFF
-,TRBJ2-1,TRBV5-1,11,-,TGCGCCAGCAGCTTGACCGGGGAGCAGTTCTTC,CASSLTGEQFF
TRBD2,TRBJ2-1,TRBV5-1,17,-,TGCGCCAGCAGCGAGGCTCTAAGCGGGAGGGGATACAATGAGCAGTTCTTC,CASSEALSGRGYNEQFF
TRBD1,TRBJ1-1,TRBV6-6,15,-,TGTGCCAGCAGGACCGGGACAGTGAGGAACACTGAAGCTTTCTTT,CASRTGTVRNTEAFF
TRBD1,TRBJ2-7,TRBV5-1,13,-,TGCGCCAGCACTGACAGGGAAGGGTTCGAGCAGTACTTC,CASTDREGFEQYF
TRBD2,TRBJ2-3,TRBV3-1/TRBV3-2,15,once,TGTGCCAGCAGCCAAGGACTAGCGGGTCCGGGAACGCAGTATTTT,CASSQGLAGPGTQYF